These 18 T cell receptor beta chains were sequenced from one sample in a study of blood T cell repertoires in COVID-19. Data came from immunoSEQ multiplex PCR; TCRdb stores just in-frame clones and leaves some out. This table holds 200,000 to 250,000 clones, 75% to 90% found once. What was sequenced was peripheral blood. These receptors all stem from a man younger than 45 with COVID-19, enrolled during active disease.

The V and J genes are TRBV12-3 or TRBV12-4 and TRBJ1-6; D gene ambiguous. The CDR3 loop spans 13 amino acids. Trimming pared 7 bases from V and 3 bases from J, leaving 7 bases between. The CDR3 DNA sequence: TGTGCCAGCAATTATAACTATAATTCACCCCTCCACTTT. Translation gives CASNYNYNSPLHF.

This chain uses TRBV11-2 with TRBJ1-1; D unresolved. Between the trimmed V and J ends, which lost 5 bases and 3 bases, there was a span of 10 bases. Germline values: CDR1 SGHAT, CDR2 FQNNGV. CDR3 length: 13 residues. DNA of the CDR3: TGTGCCAGCAGCCCCGGGGAGGACACTGAAGCTTTCTTT. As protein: CASSPGEDTEAFF. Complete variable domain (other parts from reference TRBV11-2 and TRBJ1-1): EAGVAQSPRYKIIEKRQSVAFWCNPISGHATLYWYQQILGQGPKLLIQFQNNGVVDDSQLPKDRFSAERLKGVDSTLKIQPAKLEDSAVYLCASSPGEDTEAFFGQGTRLTVV.

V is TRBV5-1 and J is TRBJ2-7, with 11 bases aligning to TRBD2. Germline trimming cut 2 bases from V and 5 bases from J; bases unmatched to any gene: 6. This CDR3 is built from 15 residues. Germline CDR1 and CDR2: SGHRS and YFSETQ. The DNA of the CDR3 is TGCGCCAGCAGCTTCTTAGCGGGGGGGCCCGACGAGCAGTACTTC. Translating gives CASSFLAGGPDEQYF.

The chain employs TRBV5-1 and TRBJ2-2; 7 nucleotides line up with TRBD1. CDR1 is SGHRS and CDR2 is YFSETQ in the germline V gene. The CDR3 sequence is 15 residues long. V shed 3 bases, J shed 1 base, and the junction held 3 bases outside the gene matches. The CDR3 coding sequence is TGCGCCAGCAGCTCCTGGACAGGGAACACCGGGGAGCTGTTTTTT. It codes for CASSSWTGNTGELFF.

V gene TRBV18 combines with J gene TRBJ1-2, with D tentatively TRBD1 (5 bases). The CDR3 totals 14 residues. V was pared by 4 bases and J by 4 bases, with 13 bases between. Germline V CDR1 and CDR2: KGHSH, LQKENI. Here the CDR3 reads CASSLSQGPYGYTF. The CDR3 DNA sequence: TGTGCCAGCTCACTCAGTCAGGGCCCCTATGGCTACACCTTC.

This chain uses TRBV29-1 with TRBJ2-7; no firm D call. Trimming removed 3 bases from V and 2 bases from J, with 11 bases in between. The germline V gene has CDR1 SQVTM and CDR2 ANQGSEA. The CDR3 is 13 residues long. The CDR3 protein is CSVDGHSTYEQYF. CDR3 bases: TGCAGCGTTGATGGGCACTCGACCTACGAGCAGTACTTC.

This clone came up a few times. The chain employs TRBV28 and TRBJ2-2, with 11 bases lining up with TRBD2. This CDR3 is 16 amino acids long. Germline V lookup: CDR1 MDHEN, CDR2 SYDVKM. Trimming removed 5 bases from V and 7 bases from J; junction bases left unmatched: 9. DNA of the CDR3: TGTGCCAGCAGTCAACTAGCGGGAGTAAAAGACGGGGAGCTGTTTTTT. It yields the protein CASSQLAGVKDGELFF.

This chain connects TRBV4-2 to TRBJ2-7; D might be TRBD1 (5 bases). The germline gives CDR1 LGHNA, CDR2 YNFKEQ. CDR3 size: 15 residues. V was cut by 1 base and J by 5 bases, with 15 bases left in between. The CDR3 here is CASSQVGQGGDEQYF. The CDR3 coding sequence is TGTGCCAGCAGCCAAGTAGGGCAGGGCGGAGACGAGCAGTACTTC.

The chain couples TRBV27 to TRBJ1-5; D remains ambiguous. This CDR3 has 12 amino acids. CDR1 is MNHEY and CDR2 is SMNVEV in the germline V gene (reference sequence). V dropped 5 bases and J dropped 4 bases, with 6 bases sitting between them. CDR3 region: CASSSRNQPQHF. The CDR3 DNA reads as TGTGCCAGCAGTAGCCGGAATCAGCCCCAGCATTTT.

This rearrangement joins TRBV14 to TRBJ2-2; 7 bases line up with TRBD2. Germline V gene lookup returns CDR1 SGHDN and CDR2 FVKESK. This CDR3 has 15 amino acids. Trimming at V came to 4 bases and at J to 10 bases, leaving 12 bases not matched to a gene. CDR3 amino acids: CASSPGRDARMELFF. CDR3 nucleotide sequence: TGTGCCAGCAGCCCAGGGAGGGACGCGAGGATGGAGCTGTTTTTT. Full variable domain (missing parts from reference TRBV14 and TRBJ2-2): EAGVTQFPSHSVIEKGQTVTLRCDPISGHDNLYWYRRVMGKEIKFLLHFVKESKQDESGMPNNRFLAERTGGTYSTLKVQPAELEDSGVYFCASSPGRDARMELFFGEGSRLTVL.

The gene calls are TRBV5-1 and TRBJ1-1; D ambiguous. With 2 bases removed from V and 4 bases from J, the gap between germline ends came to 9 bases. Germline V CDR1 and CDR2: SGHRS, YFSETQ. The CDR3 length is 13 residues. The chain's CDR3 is CASSFEVSTEAFF. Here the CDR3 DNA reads TGCGCCAGCAGCTTCGAGGTGAGCACTGAAGCTTTCTTT.

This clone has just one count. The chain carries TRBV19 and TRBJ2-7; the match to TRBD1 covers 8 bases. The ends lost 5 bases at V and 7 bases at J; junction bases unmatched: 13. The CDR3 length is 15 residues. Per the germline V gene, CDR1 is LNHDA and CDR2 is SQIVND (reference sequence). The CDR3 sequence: CASSLRGPGMDEQYF. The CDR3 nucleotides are TGTGCCAGTAGTCTCAGGGGGCCGGGGATGGATGAGCAGTACTTC.

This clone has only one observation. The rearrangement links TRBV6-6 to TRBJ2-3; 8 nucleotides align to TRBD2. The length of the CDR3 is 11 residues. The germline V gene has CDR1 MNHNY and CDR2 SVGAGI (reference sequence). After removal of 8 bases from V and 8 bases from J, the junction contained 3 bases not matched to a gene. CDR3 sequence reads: CASQAGATQYF. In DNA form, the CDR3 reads TGTGCCAGCCAAGCGGGAGCTACGCAGTATTTT.

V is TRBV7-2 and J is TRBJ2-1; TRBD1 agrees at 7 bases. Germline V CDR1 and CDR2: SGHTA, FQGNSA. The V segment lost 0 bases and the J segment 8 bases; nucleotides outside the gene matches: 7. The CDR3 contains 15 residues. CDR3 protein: CASSLAALQGHEQFF. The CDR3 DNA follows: TGTGCCAGCAGCTTAGCCGCCCTACAGGGGCATGAGCAGTTCTTC.

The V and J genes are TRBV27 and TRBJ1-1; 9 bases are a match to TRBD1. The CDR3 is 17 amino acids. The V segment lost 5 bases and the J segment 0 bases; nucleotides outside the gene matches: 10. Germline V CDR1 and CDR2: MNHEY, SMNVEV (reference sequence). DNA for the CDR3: TGTGCCAGCAGTATACGCTCGACAGGGGGGATGAACACTGAAGCTTTCTTT. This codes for CASSIRSTGGMNTEAFF.

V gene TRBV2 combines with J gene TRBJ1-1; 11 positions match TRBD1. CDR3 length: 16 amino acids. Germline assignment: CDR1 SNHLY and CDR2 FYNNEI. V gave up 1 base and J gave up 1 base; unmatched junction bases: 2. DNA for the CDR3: TGTGCCAGCAGTGAAGGGACAGGGGGCTCGAACACTGAAGCTTTCTTT. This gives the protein CASSEGTGGSNTEAFF.

The CDR3 nucleotides read TGTGCCAGCAGTTACTACCCGGGAAATAATTCACCCCTCCACTTT. Its protein product is CASSYYPGNNSPLHF. This sequence joins TRBV6-2 or TRBV6-3 and TRBJ1-6; D ambiguous. CDR1 is MNHEY and CDR2 is SVGEGT in the germline V gene. Between the trimmed V and J ends, which lost 1 base and 5 bases, there was a span of 9 bases. The CDR3 loop spans 15 amino acids.

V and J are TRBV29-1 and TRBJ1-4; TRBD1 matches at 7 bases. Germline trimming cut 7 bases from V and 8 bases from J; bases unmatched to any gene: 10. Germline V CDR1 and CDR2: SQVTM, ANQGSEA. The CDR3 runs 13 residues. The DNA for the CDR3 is TGCAGCGCCGCAGGGGGGAGAGGGGAAAAACTGTTTTTT. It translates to CSAAGGRGEKLFF.